This TCR beta chain was sequenced for a study of beta chain features in type 1 diabetes. Unmatched junction bases numbered 8, after V lost 1 base and J lost 8 bases. Germline V CDR1 and CDR2: SGHTA, FQGTGA. The CDR3 covers 15 residues. Sequenced material consisted of expressed TCRB transcripts (all of the isolated RNA was reverse transcribed). The repertoire was sequenced with immunoSEQ multiplex PCR; TCRdb's copy has only in-frame clones and lacks some. Of over 350,000 clones listed, approximately 16% are singletons. This receptor was taken from a woman aged 18 to 35 in good health. Sequenced input: naive CD4+ T cells from blood. V usage is TRBV7-3 and J usage is TRBJ2-1; 7 positions match TRBD2. The CDR3, as DNA: TGTGCCAGCAGCTTAAGGGCGGGAGCTCCACATGAGCAGTTCTTC. Translating it yields CASSLRAGAPHEQFF. Based on the CDR3 plus reference TRBV7-3 and TRBJ2-1, the full variable domain is GAGVSQTPSNKVTEKGKYVELRCDPISGHTALYWYRQSLGQGPEFLIYFQGTGAADDSGLPNDRFFAVRPEGSVSTLKIQRTERGDSAVYLCASSLRAGAPHEQFFGPGTRLTVL.